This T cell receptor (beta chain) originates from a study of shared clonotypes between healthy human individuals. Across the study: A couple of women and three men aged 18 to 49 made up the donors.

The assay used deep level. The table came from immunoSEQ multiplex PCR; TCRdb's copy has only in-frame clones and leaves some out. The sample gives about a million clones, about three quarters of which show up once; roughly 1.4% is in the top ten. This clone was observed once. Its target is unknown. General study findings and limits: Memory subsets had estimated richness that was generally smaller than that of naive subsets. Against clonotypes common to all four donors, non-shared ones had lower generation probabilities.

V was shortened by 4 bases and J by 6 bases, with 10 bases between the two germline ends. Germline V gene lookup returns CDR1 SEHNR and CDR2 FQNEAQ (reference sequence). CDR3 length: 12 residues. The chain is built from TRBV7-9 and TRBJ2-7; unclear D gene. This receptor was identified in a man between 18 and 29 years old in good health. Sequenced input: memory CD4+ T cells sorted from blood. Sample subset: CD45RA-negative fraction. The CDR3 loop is CASSYTVSEQYF. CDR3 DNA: TGTGCCAGCAGCTATACAGTGAGCGAGCAGTACTTC.